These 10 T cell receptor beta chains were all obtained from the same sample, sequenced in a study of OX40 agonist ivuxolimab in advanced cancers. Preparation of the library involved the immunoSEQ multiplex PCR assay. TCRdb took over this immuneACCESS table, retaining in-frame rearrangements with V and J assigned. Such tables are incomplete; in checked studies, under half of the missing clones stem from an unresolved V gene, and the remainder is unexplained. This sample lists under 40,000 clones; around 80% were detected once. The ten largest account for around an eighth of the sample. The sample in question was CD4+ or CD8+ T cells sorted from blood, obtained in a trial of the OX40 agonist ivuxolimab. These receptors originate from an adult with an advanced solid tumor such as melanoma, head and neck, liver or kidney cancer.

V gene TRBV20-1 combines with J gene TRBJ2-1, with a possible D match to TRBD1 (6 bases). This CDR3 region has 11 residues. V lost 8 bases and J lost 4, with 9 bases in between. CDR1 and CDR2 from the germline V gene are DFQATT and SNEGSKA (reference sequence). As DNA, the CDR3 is TGCAGTTGTGACAGGTACAATGAGCAGTTCTTC. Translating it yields CSCDRYNEQFF.

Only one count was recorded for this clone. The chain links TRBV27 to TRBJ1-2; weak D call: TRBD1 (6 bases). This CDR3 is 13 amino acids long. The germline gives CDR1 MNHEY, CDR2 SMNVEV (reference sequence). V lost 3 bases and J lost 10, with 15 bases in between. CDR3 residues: CASSFSWDTPYTF. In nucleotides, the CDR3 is TGTGCCAGCAGTTTCAGCTGGGACACCCCCTACACCTTC.

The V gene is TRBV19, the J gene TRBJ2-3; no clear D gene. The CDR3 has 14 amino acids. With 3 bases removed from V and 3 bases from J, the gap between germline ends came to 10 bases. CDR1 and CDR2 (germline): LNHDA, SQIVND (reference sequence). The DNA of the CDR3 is TGTGCCAGTAGTATCTCAAGCGCTACAGATACGCAGTATTTT. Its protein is CASSISSATDTQYF.

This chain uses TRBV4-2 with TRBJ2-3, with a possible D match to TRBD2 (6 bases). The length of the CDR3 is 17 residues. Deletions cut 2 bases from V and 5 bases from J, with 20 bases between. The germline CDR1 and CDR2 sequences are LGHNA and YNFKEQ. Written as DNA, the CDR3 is TGTGCCAGCAGCCAAACTAGCCTCGTTGGCCCCGGAGATACGCAGTATTTT. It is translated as CASSQTSLVGPGDTQYF.

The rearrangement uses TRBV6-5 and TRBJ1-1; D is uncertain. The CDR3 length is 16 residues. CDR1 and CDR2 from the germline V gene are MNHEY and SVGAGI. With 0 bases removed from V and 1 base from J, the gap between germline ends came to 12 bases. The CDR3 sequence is CASSYSDGWGNTEAFF. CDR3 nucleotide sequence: TGTGCCAGCAGTTACTCCGATGGATGGGGGAACACTGAAGCTTTCTTT.

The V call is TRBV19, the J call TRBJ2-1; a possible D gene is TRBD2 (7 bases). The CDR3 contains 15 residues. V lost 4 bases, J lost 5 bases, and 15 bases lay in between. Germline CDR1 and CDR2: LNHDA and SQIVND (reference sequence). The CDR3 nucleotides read TGTGCCAGTAGTAGGGGGCGGGAGTCTAACAATGAGCAGTTCTTC. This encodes CASSRGRESNNEQFF.

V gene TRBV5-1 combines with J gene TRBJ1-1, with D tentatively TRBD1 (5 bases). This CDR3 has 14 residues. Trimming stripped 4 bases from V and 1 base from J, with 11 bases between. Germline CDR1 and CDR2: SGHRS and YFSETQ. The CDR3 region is CASSPSGQNTEAFF. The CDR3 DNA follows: TGCGCCAGCAGCCCCTCCGGACAGAACACTGAAGCTTTCTTT. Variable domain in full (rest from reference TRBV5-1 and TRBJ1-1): KAGVTQTPRYLIKTRGQQVTLSCSPISGHRSVSWYQQTPGQGLQFLFEYFSETQRNKGNFPGRFSGRQFSNSRSEMNVSTLELGDSALYLCASSPSGQNTEAFFGQGTRLTVV.

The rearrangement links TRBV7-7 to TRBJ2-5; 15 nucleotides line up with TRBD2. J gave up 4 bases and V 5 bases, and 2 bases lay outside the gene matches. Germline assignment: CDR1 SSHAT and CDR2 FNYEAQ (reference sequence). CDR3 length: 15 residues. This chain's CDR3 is CASSTGLAGGETQYF. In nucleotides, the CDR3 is TGTGCCAGCAGCACGGGACTAGCGGGAGGAGAGACCCAGTACTTC.

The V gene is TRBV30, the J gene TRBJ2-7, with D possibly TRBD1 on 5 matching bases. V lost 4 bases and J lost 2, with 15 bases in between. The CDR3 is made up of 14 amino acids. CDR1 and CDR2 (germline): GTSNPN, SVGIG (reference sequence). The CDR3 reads CAWNAQGFPYEQYF. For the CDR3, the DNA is TGTGCCTGGAACGCCCAGGGTTTCCCCTACGAGCAGTACTTC.

The CDR3 DNA is TGTGCCAGCTCCGTAGCGGGAGTTATCTACAATGAGCAGTTCTTC. Protein product: CASSVAGVIYNEQFF. The chain links TRBV7-8 to TRBJ2-1; 9 bases fit TRBD2. The ends lost 8 bases at V and 3 bases at J; junction bases unmatched: 8. This CDR3 spans 15 amino acids. The germline CDR1 and CDR2 sequences are SGHVS and FQNEAQ.